Below, one TCR beta chain is given with its context. The sample is drawn from a study of CD8+CD57+ T cells in acquired aplastic anemia. CDR3 and TCR beta VDJ profiling relied on a genomic DNA template. TCRdb ran MiXCR on the reads and lists one entry per CDR3 protein. The profile shows 150,000 to 200,000 distinct CDR3 sequences, around three fifths of them singletons. CDR1 is SGHTA and CDR2 is FQGNSA in the germline V gene. V gave up 5 bases and J gave up 0 bases; unmatched junction bases: 7. CDR3 length equals 15 residues. J is TRBJ2-7 and V is TRBV7-2; 7 bases are shared with TRBD1. This sequence was found in a human donor with severe aplastic anemia or a healthy control (not recorded which). The material sequenced was sorted CD4+, CD8+, or CD8+CD57+ T cells (not recorded which) from PBMCs. The CDR3 DNA reads as TGTGCCAGCAGCCGACGGGACAGCAACTCCTACGAGCAGTACTTC. Translating gives CASSRRDSNSYEQYF.